The present TCR beta chain was sequenced within a study of response to subunit inactivated influenza vaccine. TCRdb re-called the RT-PCR reads with MiXCR, one entry per CDR3 protein. This table has 500,000 to 550,000 distinct CDR3 sequences, approximately 20% appearing once. V lost 2 bases, J lost 6 bases, and 15 bases stayed unmatched. Per germline, CDR1 DFQATT and CDR2 SNEGSKA (reference sequence). The CDR3 is 17 amino acids. These same data were also listed under a study on T cells expressing NK-cell markers. As that report states: UMIs were included in TCR beta cDNA generated by 5'RACE template switching. The CD3+CD56-NKG2C+ fraction was also led by these clonotypes in several donors.

The sequences come from CD4+ T cells sorted from PBMCs, collected about 11 days after vaccination. The TCR was taken from a man between 50 and 59 years old who received an inactivated influenza vaccine. The J gene is TRBJ2-3, the V gene TRBV20-1; the match to TRBD1 covers 9 bases. The CDR3 DNA sequence: TGCAGTGCTAGATTAATACAACCGGGACAGGGATACGATACGCAGTATTTT. It translates to CSARLIQPGQGYDTQYF.